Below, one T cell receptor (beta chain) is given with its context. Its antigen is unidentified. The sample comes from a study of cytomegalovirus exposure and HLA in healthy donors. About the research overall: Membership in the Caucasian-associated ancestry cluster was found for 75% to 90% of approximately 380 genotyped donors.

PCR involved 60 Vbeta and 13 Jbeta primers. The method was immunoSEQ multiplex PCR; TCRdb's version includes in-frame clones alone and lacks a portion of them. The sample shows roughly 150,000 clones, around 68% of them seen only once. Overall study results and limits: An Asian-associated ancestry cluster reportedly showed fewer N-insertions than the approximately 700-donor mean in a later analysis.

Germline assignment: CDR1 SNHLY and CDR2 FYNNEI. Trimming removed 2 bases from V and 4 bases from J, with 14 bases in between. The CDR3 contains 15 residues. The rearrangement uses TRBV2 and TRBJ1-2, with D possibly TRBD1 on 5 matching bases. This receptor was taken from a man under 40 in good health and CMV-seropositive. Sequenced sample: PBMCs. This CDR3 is CASSEWGNRGYGYTF. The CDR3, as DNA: TGTGCCAGCAGTGAATGGGGCAATAGGGGCTATGGCTACACCTTC.